This T cell receptor (beta chain) was sequenced for a study of beta chain features in type 1 diabetes. General study points: The naive, central memory and Treg TCRB repertoires showed an apparent similarity that was greater among patients than among healthy donors. The study found moderately but significantly shorter TCRB CDR3s in all four CD4+ subsets of Type 1 diabetes patients.

Expressed TCRB transcripts were sequenced after all isolated RNA was converted to cDNA. The average output of naive, central memory and regulatory T cell samples was 3.6 million or so reads. Clones were read by immunoSEQ multiplex PCR, and TCRdb kept only the in-frame ones, dropping some. The profile shows roughly 140,000 clones, roughly 10% of them singletons. This clone was counted between two and nine times. The antigen is not known. Populations isolated by sorting all had purity greater than 98%. Trimming took 1 base from V and 0 from J, leaving 4 bases between them. The CDR3 contains 14 residues. Germline V gene lookup returns CDR1 SNHLY and CDR2 FYNNEI.

The chain joins TRBV2 to TRBJ1-3, with no clear D. This receptor was taken from a man aged 18 to 29 in good health. The sequenced sample consisted of central memory CD4+ T cells from blood. The CDR3 region is CASSEGSSGNTIYF. CDR3 bases: TGTGCCAGCAGTGAAGGGTCCTCTGGAAACACCATATATTTT. The full variable domain, with the rest looked up from reference TRBV2 and TRBJ1-3, is EPEVTQTPSHQVTQMGQEVILRCVPISNHLYFYWYRQILGQKVEFLVSFYNNEISEKSEIFDDQFSVERPDGSNFTLKIRSTKLEDSAMYFCASSEGSSGNTIYFGEGSWLTVV.